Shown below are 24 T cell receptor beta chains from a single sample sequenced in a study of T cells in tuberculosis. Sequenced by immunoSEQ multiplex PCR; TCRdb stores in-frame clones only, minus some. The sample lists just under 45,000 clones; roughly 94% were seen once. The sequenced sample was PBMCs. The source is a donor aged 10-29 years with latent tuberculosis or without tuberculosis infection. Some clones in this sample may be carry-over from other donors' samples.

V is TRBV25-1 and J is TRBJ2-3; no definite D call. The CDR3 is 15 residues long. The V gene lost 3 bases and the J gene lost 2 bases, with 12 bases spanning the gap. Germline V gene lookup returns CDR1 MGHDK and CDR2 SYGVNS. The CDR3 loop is CASSEPSPATDTQYF. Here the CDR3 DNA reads TGTGCCAGCAGTGAGCCTAGTCCAGCCACAGATACGCAGTATTTT.

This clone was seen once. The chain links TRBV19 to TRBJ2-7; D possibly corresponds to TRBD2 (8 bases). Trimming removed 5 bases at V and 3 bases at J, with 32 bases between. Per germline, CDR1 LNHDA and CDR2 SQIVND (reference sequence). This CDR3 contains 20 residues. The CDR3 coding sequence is TGTGCCAGTAGTGTCGCGACAGGGCCATTAGCGAGCGGGGGAGGCTACGAGCAGTACTTC. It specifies CASSVATGPLASGGGYEQYF.

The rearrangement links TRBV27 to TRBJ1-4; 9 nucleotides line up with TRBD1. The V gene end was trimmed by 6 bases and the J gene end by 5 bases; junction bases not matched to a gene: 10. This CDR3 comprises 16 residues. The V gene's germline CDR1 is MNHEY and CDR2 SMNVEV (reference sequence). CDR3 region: CASSSWSGQGNEKLFF. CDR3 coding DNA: TGTGCCAGCAGCAGCTGGTCGGGACAGGGAAATGAAAAACTGTTTTTT.

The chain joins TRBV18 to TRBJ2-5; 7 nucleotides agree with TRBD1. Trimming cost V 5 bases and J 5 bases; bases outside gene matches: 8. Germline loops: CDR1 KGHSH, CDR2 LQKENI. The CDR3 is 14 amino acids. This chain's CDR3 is CASSTNRGWETQYF. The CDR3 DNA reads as TGTGCCAGCTCAACAAACAGGGGCTGGGAGACCCAGTACTTC.

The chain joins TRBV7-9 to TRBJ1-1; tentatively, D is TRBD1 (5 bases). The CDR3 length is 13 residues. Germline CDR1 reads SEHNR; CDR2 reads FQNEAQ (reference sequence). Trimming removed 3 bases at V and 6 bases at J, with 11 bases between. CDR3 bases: TGTGCCAGCAGCTTTTCAGGGAATGCTGAAGCTTTCTTT. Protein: CASSFSGNAEAFF.

In DNA form, the CDR3 reads TGCGCCAGCAGCAAGGAGGGGGCTAACACTGAAGCTTTCTTT. It encodes CASSKEGANTEAFF. The chain couples TRBV5-1 to TRBJ1-1; 7 nucleotides agree with TRBD1. The CDR3 totals 14 residues. CDR1 and CDR2 (germline): SGHRS, YFSETQ. The V segment lost 4 bases and the J segment 2 bases; nucleotides outside the gene matches: 5.

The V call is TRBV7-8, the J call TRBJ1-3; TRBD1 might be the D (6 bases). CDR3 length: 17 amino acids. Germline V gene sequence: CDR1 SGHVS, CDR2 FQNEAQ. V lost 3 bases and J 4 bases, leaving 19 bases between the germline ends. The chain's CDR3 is CASSFSRGPKDGNTIYF. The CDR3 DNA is TGTGCCAGCAGCTTTAGCAGGGGACCGAAAGACGGAAACACCATATATTTT.

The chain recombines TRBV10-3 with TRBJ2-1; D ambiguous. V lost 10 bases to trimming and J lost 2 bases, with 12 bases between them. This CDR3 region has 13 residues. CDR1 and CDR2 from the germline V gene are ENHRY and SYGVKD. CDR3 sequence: CATLTAAYNEQFF. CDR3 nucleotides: TGTGCCACACTCACGGCGGCCTACAATGAGCAGTTCTTC.

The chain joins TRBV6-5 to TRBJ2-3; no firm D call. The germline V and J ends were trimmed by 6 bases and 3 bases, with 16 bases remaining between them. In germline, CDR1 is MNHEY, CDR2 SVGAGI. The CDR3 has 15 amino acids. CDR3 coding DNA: TGTGCCAGCAGCCCCCGAGGAATCGAGACAGATACGCAGTATTTT. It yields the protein CASSPRGIETDTQYF.

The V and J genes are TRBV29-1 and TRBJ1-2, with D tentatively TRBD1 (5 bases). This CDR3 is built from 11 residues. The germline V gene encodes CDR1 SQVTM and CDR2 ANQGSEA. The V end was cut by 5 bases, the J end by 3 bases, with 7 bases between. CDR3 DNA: TGCAGCGTTTTAGGGGACTATGGCTACACCTTC. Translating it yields CSVLGDYGYTF.

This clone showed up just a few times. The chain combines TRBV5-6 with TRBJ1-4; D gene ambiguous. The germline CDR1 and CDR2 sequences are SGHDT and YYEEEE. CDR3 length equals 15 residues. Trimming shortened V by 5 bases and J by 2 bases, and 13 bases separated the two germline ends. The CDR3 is CASRRRGRTNEKLFF. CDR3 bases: TGTGCCAGCAGGAGGCGTGGCCGGACTAATGAAAAACTGTTTTTT.

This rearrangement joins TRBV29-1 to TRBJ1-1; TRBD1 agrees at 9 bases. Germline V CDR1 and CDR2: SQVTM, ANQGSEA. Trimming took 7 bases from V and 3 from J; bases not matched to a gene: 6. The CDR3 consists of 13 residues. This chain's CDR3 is CSARDRVYTEAFF. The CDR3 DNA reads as TGCAGCGCTAGGGACAGGGTGTACACTGAAGCTTTCTTT.

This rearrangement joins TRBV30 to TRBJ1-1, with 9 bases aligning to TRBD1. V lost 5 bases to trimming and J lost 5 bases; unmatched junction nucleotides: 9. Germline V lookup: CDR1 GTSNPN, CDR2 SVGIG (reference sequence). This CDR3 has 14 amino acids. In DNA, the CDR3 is TGTGCCTGGTGTCGGGACAGGGCGTCGACTGAAGCTTTCTTT. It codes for CAWCRDRASTEAFF.

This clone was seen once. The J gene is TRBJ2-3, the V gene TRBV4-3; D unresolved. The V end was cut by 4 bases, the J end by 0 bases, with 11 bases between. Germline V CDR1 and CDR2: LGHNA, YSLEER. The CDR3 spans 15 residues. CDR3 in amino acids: CASSLQTDSTDTQYF. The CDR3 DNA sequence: TGCGCCAGCAGCCTACAGACGGATAGCACAGATACGCAGTATTTT.

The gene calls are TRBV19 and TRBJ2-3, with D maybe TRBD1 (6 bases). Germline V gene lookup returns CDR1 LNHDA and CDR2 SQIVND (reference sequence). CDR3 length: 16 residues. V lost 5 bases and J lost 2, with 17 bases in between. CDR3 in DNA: TGTGCCAGTAGTGGGACACCCGGTACACCCACAGATACGCAGTATTTT. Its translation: CASSGTPGTPTDTQYF.

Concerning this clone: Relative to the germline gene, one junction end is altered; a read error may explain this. The CDR3 is CASSHGTDTRELFF. In DNA, the CDR3 is TGTGCCAGCAGCCACGGGACAGACACCAGGGAGCTGTTTTTT. The rearrangement uses TRBV7-8 and TRBJ2-2; 7 nucleotides line up with TRBD1. Germline CDR1 and CDR2: SGHVS and FQNEAQ. The CDR3 length is 14 residues.

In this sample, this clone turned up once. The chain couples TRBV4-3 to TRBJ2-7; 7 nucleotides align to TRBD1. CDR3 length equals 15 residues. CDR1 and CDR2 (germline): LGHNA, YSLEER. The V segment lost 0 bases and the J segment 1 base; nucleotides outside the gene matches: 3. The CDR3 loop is CASSQDPGQSYEQYF. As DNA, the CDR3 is TGCGCCAGCAGCCAAGATCCGGGACAGTCCTACGAGCAGTACTTC.

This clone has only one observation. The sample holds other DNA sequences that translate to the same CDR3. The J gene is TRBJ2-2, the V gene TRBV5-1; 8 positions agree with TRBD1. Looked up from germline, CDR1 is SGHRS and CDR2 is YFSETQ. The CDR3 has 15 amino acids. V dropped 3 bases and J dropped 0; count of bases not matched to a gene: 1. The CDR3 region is CASSSGGANTGELFF. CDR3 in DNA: TGCGCCAGCAGCTCAGGGGGCGCGAACACCGGGGAGCTGTTTTTT.

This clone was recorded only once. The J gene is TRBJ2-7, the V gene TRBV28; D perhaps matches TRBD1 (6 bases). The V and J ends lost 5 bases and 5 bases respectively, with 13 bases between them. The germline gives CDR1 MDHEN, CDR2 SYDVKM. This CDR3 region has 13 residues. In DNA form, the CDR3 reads TGTGCCAGCAGTCATATACAGGGCCACGAGCAGTACTTC. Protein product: CASSHIQGHEQYF.

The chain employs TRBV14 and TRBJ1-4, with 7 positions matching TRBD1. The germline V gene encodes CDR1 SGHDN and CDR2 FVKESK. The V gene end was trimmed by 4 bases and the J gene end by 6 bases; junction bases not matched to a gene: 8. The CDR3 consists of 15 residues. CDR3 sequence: CASSPLQGMDEKLFF. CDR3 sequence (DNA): TGTGCCAGCAGCCCCCTACAGGGGATGGATGAAAAACTGTTTTTT.

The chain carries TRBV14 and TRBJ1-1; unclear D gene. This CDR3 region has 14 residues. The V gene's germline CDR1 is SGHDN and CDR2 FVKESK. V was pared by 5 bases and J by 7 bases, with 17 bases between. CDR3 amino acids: CASSYGRLIGEAFF. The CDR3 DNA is TGTGCCAGCAGCTACGGCAGGCTAATAGGTGAAGCTTTCTTT.

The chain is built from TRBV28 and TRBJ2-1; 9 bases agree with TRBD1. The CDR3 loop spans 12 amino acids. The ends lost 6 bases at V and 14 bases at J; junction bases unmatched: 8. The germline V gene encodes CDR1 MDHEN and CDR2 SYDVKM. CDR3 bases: TGTGCCAGCAGCCTAAACAGGGGGCGGGAGTTCTTC. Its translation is CASSLNRGREFF.

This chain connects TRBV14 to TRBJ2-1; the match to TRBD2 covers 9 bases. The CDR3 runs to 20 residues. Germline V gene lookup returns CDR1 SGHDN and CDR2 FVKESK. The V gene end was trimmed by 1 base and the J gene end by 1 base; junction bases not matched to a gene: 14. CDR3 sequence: CASSQAPLRLAALSYNEQFF. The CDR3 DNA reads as TGTGCCAGCAGCCAAGCCCCCTTGAGACTAGCGGCCCTATCCTACAATGAGCAGTTCTTC.

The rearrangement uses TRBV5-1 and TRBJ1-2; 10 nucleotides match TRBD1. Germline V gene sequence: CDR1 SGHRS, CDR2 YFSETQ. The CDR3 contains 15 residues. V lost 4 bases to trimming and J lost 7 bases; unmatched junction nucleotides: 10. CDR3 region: CASSPGQGKGLGYTF. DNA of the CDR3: TGCGCCAGCAGCCCGGGACAGGGGAAAGGGCTTGGCTACACCTTC. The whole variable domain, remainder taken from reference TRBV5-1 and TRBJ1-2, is KAGVTQTPRYLIKTRGQQVTLSCSPISGHRSVSWYQQTPGQGLQFLFEYFSETQRNKGNFPGRFSGRQFSNSRSEMNVSTLELGDSALYLCASSPGQGKGLGYTFGSGTRLTVV.